Listed here are 6 T cell receptor beta chains from one sample, sequenced in a study of PD-L1 blockade in urothelial cancer. Assay: immunoSEQ multiplex PCR; the TCRdb copy retains only in-frame clones and omits some. The sample lists 80,000 to 100,000 clones, roughly 82% occurring once. Sequences were derived from PBMCs, sampled around atezolizumab (anti-PD-L1) treatment. The origin of the receptors is a man in his sixties or seventies with urothelial cancer.

V is TRBV4-3 and J is TRBJ1-5; TRBD1 agrees at 9 bases. Per the germline V gene, CDR1 is LGHNA and CDR2 is YSLEER. There are 15 residues in the CDR3. The V gene end was trimmed by 0 bases and the J gene end by 7 bases; junction bases not matched to a gene: 4. The CDR3 DNA follows: TGCGCCAGCAGCCAAGATGGGACAGGGCAGCAGCCCCAGCATTTT. Translating gives CASSQDGTGQQPQHF.

This clone was detected once. The chain is built from TRBV19 and TRBJ2-7; possibly TRBD1 for D (6 bases). Trimming removed 0 bases at V and 9 bases at J, with 18 bases between. The V gene's germline CDR1 is LNHDA and CDR2 SQIVND (reference sequence). This CDR3 region has 15 residues. This CDR3 reads CASSIDSTGTIGQYF. The CDR3 bases are TGTGCCAGTAGTATAGATTCCACAGGGACCATCGGGCAGTACTTC.

The J gene is TRBJ2-1, the V gene TRBV4-3, with 8 bases identical to TRBD1. This CDR3 spans 17 amino acids. The germline V gene encodes CDR1 LGHNA and CDR2 YSLEER. The V gene end was trimmed by 5 bases and the J gene end by 3 bases; junction bases not matched to a gene: 12. CDR3 region: CASSSGGPGQVYNEQFF. The CDR3 DNA sequence: TGCGCCAGCAGCTCAGGTGGACCGGGACAGGTCTACAATGAGCAGTTCTTC.

Note on this clone: Compared with germline, one end of the junction differs, possibly owing to a read error. The genes are TRBV7-7 and TRBJ2-2, with D possibly TRBD2 on 7 matching bases. This CDR3 has 18 amino acids. CDR1 SSHAT and CDR2 FNYEAQ come from the germline V gene (reference sequence). In nucleotides, the CDR3 is TGTGCTAGCAGCCAAAACGGGATCAGCGGGACATACACCGGGGAGCTGTTTTTT. Translation: CASSQNGISGTYTGELFF.

This clone was recorded a few times. This sequence joins TRBV7-9 and TRBJ1-2; D is uncertain. The CDR3 is made up of 15 amino acids. Trimming removed 1 base from V and 3 bases from J, with 12 bases in between. Germline CDR1 and CDR2: SEHNR and FQNEAQ (reference sequence). The CDR3 sequence: CASSLDPAGYYGYTF. The CDR3 coding sequence is TGTGCCAGCAGCTTAGACCCTGCGGGGTACTATGGCTACACCTTC.

The chain joins TRBV5-1 to TRBJ1-1; TRBD1 is a possible D gene (5 bases). The V end was cut by 4 bases, the J end by 4 bases, with 17 bases between. The CDR3 spans 15 residues. Germline V CDR1 and CDR2: SGHRS, YFSETQ. The DNA for the CDR3 is TGCGCCAGCAGCCCCAACTTGGGGGGAGGCACTGAAGCTTTCTTT. Protein product: CASSPNLGGGTEAFF.